The 25 T cell receptor beta chains in this list originate from one sample, sequenced in a study of PD-1 blockade in classical Hodgkin lymphoma. Only in-frame clones appear in the TCRdb table, and some are missing; sequencing was by immunoSEQ multiplex PCR. The table lists approximately 57,000 clones, around 90% of them singletons. With no exception, relapse followed autologous stem cell transplantation in all patients, and brentuximab vedotin exposure varied. The specimen was peripheral blood mononuclear cells (PBMCs), collected before the second cycle of nivolumab. The receptors shown here come from a human donor with classical Hodgkin lymphoma.

The chain carries TRBV7-9 and TRBJ2-7, with D uncertain. Germline-derived CDR1 and CDR2 are SEHNR and FQNEAQ (reference sequence). The CDR3 covers 11 residues. CDR3 region: CAIRPSYEQYF. The CDR3 DNA follows: TGTGCGATCAGGCCATCCTACGAGCAGTACTTC. The full variable domain, completed using reference TRBV7-9 and TRBJ2-7, is DTGVSQNPRHKITKRGQNVTFRCDPISEHNRLYWYRQTLGQGPEFLTYFQNEAQLEKSRLLSDRFSAERPKGSFSTLEIQRTEQGDSAMYLCAIRPSYEQYFGPGTRLTVT.

The rearrangement joins TRBV7-6 to TRBJ1-2; no reliable D call. The CDR3 is made up of 15 amino acids. Between the trimmed V and J ends, which lost 1 base and 0 bases, there was a span of 9 bases. CDR1 and CDR2 (germline): SGHVS, FNYEAQ. The DNA of the CDR3 is TGTGCCAGCAGCTTAGTAAAAGGCACTAACTATGGCTACACCTTC. It translates to CASSLVKGTNYGYTF.

This chain joins TRBV19 and TRBJ2-2; the match to TRBD2 covers 7 bases. Germline-derived CDR1 and CDR2 are LNHDA and SQIVND (reference sequence). This CDR3 is 15 amino acids long. J gave up 1 base and V 4 bases, and 3 bases lay outside the gene matches. CDR3 nucleotides: TGTGCCAGTAGTACCAGCGGGAAGAACACCGGGGAGCTGTTTTTT. Residues: CASSTSGKNTGELFF.

J is TRBJ2-3 and V is TRBV5-5; 12 nucleotides match TRBD2. The CDR3 runs 14 residues. The V segment lost 4 bases and the J segment 4 bases; nucleotides outside the gene matches: 1. The germline V gene encodes CDR1 SGHKS and CDR2 YYEKEE (reference sequence). CDR3 nucleotide sequence: TGTGCCAGCAGCCTAGCGGGGGGGCCAGATACGCAGTATTTT. Translating it yields CASSLAGGPDTQYF. Complete variable domain (other parts from reference TRBV5-5 and TRBJ2-3): DAGVTQSPTHLIKTRGQQVTLRCSPISGHKSVSWYQQVLGQGPQFIFQYYEKEERGRGNFPDRFSARQFPNYSSELNVNALLLGDSALYLCASSLAGGPDTQYFGPGTRLTVL.

The V call is TRBV7-3, the J call TRBJ1-3; D is uncertain. V was clipped by 2 bases and J by 4 bases, with 12 bases between them. The CDR3 is 15 amino acids. Looked up from germline, CDR1 is SGHTA and CDR2 is FQGTGA. This CDR3 is CASSLSIREGNTIYF. The CDR3 DNA reads as TGTGCCAGCAGCTTATCGATAAGGGAAGGAAACACCATATATTTT.

The rearrangement joins TRBV4-3 to TRBJ2-7; no firm D call. V lost 1 base to trimming and J lost 2 bases, with 9 bases between them. The germline CDR1 and CDR2 sequences are LGHNA and YSLEER. The CDR3 contains 14 residues. CDR3: CASSQVMGTYEQYF. DNA for the CDR3: TGCGCCAGCAGCCAAGTGATGGGGACCTACGAGCAGTACTTC.

CDR3 protein: CASSQGPGMNTEAFF. The CDR3 DNA is TGTGCCAGCAGCCAAGGGCCGGGCATGAACACTGAAGCTTTCTTT. This rearrangement joins TRBV14 to TRBJ1-1; D uncertain. CDR3 size: 15 residues. CDR1 SGHDN and CDR2 FVKESK come from the germline V gene. V dropped 1 base and J dropped 0 bases, with 9 bases sitting between them.

The rearrangement joins TRBV29-1 to TRBJ1-1; D ambiguous. Trimming left V 2 bases short and J 3 bases short, with 13 bases between. The CDR3 is made up of 14 amino acids. Germline V gives CDR1 SQVTM, CDR2 ANQGSEA. Here the CDR3 reads CSVESVLRDTEAFF. DNA of the CDR3: TGCAGCGTTGAAAGCGTCCTCAGAGACACTGAAGCTTTCTTT. Full variable domain (rest looked up from reference TRBV29-1 and TRBJ1-1): SAVISQKPSRDICQRGTSLTIQCQVDSQVTMMFWYRQQPGQSLTLIATANQGSEATYESGFVIDKFPISRPNLTFSTLTVSNMSPEDSSIYLCSVESVLRDTEAFFGQGTRLTVV.

This clone was found a few times. The chain carries TRBV7-2 and TRBJ2-2; the D gene could be TRBD1 or TRBD2 (5 bases each). CDR1 is SGHTA and CDR2 is FQGNSA in the germline V gene. CDR3 length: 14 residues. V was trimmed by 4 bases and J by 6 bases, leaving 12 bases between them. The CDR3 protein is CASSYYQGPGELFF. The DNA for the CDR3 is TGTGCCAGCAGCTATTATCAGGGACCCGGGGAGCTGTTTTTT. The whole variable domain, filled in from reference TRBV7-2 and TRBJ2-2, reads GAGVSQSPSNKVTEKGKDVELRCDPISGHTALYWYRQSLGQGLEFLIYFQGNSAPDKSGLPSDRFSAERTGGSVSTLTIQRTQQEDSAVYLCASSYYQGPGELFFGEGSRLTVL.

The chain combines TRBV7-9 with TRBJ1-5; maybe TRBD1 (6 bases). Germline V gene data show CDR1 as SEHNR and CDR2 as FQNEAQ (reference sequence). V was trimmed by 5 bases and J by 9 bases, leaving 17 bases between them. CDR3 length: 14 residues. The CDR3, as DNA: TGTGCCAGCAGCCAAATAACAGGGTTAAGGCCCCAGCATTTT. It specifies CASSQITGLRPQHF.

The chain couples TRBV27 to TRBJ2-2; 9 positions match TRBD1. The CDR3 sequence is 14 residues long. Per germline, CDR1 MNHEY and CDR2 SMNVEV (reference sequence). V shed 7 bases, J shed 6 bases, and the junction held 6 bases outside the gene matches. The CDR3 spells CASNTGTGPGELFF. The CDR3 DNA reads TGTGCCAGCAACACCGGGACAGGGCCCGGGGAGCTGTTTTTT.

This clone was seen a handful of times. V is TRBV19 and J is TRBJ1-2; 8 nucleotides align to TRBD1. V lost 6 bases, J lost 6 bases, and 12 bases stayed unmatched. There are 15 residues in the CDR3. Germline CDR1 is LNHDA and CDR2 is SQIVND (reference sequence). The DNA for the CDR3 is TGTGCCAGTAGCCTCTACCCGGGACAGGAGAATGGCTACACCTTC. Translated: CASSLYPGQENGYTF.

This chain connects TRBV6-5 to TRBJ1-1, with TRBD1 matching over 7 bases. J gave up 2 bases and V 4 bases, and 4 bases lay outside the gene matches. The CDR3 runs 14 residues. In germline, CDR1 is MNHEY, CDR2 SVGAGI. CDR3 DNA sequence: TGTGCCAGCAGTTGGGGACAGAAAAACACTGAAGCTTTCTTT. It specifies CASSWGQKNTEAFF.

J is TRBJ2-7 and V is TRBV25-1; D is undetermined. CDR3 length equals 12 residues. Germline loops: CDR1 MGHDK, CDR2 SYGVNS. Trimming cost V 3 bases and J 3 bases, with 6 bases left between them. The chain's CDR3 is CASSEGFYEQYF. DNA of the CDR3: TGTGCCAGCAGTGAGGGGTTCTACGAGCAGTACTTC.

V is TRBV9 and J is TRBJ2-2; TRBD2 agrees at 7 bases. The CDR3 is 16 residues long. V lost 4 bases to trimming and J lost 0 bases; unmatched junction nucleotides: 6. Germline assignment: CDR1 SGDLS and CDR2 YYNGEE. This CDR3 reads CASSQTSETNTGELFF. In DNA, the CDR3 is TGTGCCAGCAGCCAAACTAGCGAGACGAACACCGGGGAGCTGTTTTTT.

This chain links TRBV5-1 with TRBJ2-7; TRBD1 matches 8 bases. The junction had 13 bases not matched to a gene; V was cut back by 5 bases and J by 6 bases. This CDR3 is 15 amino acids long. The germline V gene has CDR1 SGHRS and CDR2 YFSETQ. CDR3 region: CASSGKGQGFFEQYF. The CDR3 nucleotides read TGCGCCAGCAGTGGGAAAGGACAGGGATTCTTCGAGCAGTACTTC. Full variable domain (missing parts from reference TRBV5-1 and TRBJ2-7): KAGVTQTPRYLIKTRGQQVTLSCSPISGHRSVSWYQQTPGQGLQFLFEYFSETQRNKGNFPGRFSGRQFSNSRSEMNVSTLELGDSALYLCASSGKGQGFFEQYFGPGTRLTVT.

The gene calls are TRBV4-3 and TRBJ2-3, with 10 positions matching TRBD2. The germline CDR1 and CDR2 sequences are LGHNA and YSLEER. The ends lost 0 bases at V and 5 bases at J; junction bases unmatched: 5. CDR3 size: 16 residues. The CDR3 loop is CASSQDERLAGDTQYF. As DNA, the CDR3 is TGCGCCAGCAGCCAAGACGAACGACTAGCGGGAGATACGCAGTATTTT.

The J gene is TRBJ1-2, the V gene TRBV30, with 7 bases fitting TRBD1. Germline CDR1 is GTSNPN and CDR2 is SVGIG (reference sequence). The V gene end was trimmed by 1 base and the J gene end by 12 bases; junction bases not matched to a gene: 5. CDR3 length equals 11 residues. Written as DNA, the CDR3 is TGTGCCTGGAGTGGATTCAGGGGGGACACCTTC. As protein: CAWSGFRGDTF.

The chain joins TRBV27 to TRBJ2-7; TRBD1 is a possible D gene (5 bases). The CDR3 covers 15 residues. Per the germline V gene, CDR1 is MNHEY and CDR2 is SMNVEV (reference sequence). The V end was cut by 4 bases, the J end by 4 bases, with 17 bases between. The CDR3 reads CASSSQPTALYEQYF. The DNA for the CDR3 is TGTGCCAGCAGTTCGCAACCGACAGCATTATACGAGCAGTACTTC.

This clone was picked up a small number of times. The rearrangement links TRBV6-1 to TRBJ1-2; 8 bases fit TRBD1. This CDR3 is 17 amino acids long. Unmatched junction bases numbered 9, after V lost 1 base and J lost 2 bases. Per germline, CDR1 MNHNS and CDR2 SASEGT. CDR3 residues: CASSEVGTGLENYGYTF. DNA of the CDR3: TGTGCCAGCAGTGAAGTTGGGACAGGCCTTGAGAACTATGGCTACACCTTC.

This clone was seen only a few times. This chain joins TRBV10-1 and TRBJ1-5; D may be TRBD1 (5 bases). This CDR3 comprises 14 residues. The germline V gene encodes CDR1 WNHNN and CDR2 SYGVQD (reference sequence). The germline V and J ends were trimmed by 5 bases and 4 bases, with 12 bases remaining between them. CDR3 in DNA: TGCGCCAGCAGTCGGCAGGGCCCGAATCAGCCCCAGCATTTT. Its protein product is CASSRQGPNQPQHF.

V is TRBV27 and J is TRBJ2-2, with TRBD1 matching over 10 bases. After removal of 2 bases from V and 5 bases from J, the junction contained 2 bases not matched to a gene. The CDR3 consists of 15 residues. Germline V lookup: CDR1 MNHEY, CDR2 SMNVEV (reference sequence). The chain's CDR3 is CASSLGTGVTGELFF. CDR3 coding DNA: TGTGCCAGCAGTTTAGGGACAGGGGTTACCGGGGAGCTGTTTTTT.

The V gene is TRBV19, the J gene TRBJ1-5; possibly TRBD1 for D (5 bases). Germline V CDR1 and CDR2: LNHDA, SQIVND (reference sequence). V lost 0 bases and J 2 bases, leaving 14 bases between the germline ends. The CDR3 has 17 amino acids. CDR3 sequence: CASSIDPRQFGNQPQHF. CDR3 DNA: TGTGCCAGTAGTATAGACCCTCGACAGTTTGGCAATCAGCCCCAGCATTTT.

V usage is TRBV28 and J usage is TRBJ2-5; TRBD1 matches at 7 bases. V shed 5 bases, J shed 5 bases, and the junction held 2 bases outside the gene matches. There are 12 residues in the CDR3. The germline gives CDR1 MDHEN, CDR2 SYDVKM. The CDR3 is CASSRGPETQYF. CDR3 coding DNA: TGTGCCAGCAGTAGGGGGCCGGAGACCCAGTACTTC.

The V call is TRBV19, the J call TRBJ1-4, with D perhaps TRBD1 (5 bases). The germline gives CDR1 LNHDA, CDR2 SQIVND (reference sequence). V was shortened by 2 bases and J by 5 bases, with 9 bases between the two germline ends. CDR3 length: 14 amino acids. CDR3 DNA: TGTGCCAGTAGTATACAGGGATCGAATGAAAAACTGTTTTTT. It encodes CASSIQGSNEKLFF. Together with reference TRBV19 and TRBJ1-4, the CDR3 gives the full variable domain: DGGITQSPKYLFRKEGQNVTLSCEQNLNHDAMYWYRQDPGQGLRLIYYSQIVNDFQKGDIAEGYSVSREKKESFPLTVTSAQKNPTAFYLCASSIQGSNEKLFFGSGTQLSVL.